What follows is one T cell receptor beta chain and its context. Its antigen is not known. The data were taken from a study of shared clonotypes between healthy human individuals. CDR1 SGHRS and CDR2 YFSETQ come from the germline V gene. The CDR3 is 14 residues long. Trimming cost V 2 bases and J 2 bases, with 10 bases left between them. Whole-study results and caveats: Relative to memory subsets, naive subsets generally showed larger estimated richness.

Deep-level assay runs were performed. Per the original data handling: ImmunoSEQ gave junction-only sequences without quality scores, so filtering differed. The method was immunoSEQ multiplex PCR; TCRdb's version includes in-frame clones alone and lacks a portion of them. D and trimming were read from the DNA, whereas the V and J calls and clone size are those reported in that table. The top ten hold approximately 0.4% of the sample, which has around 1.4 million clones, around 98.5% seen once. Those who donated, Caucasian adults without exception, all lived in Nashville, Tennessee. The sequencing input was naive CD4+ T cells sorted from blood. The sample's subset: CD45RA+ positively selected. The source is a young man in good health. This chain connects TRBV5-1 to TRBJ1-1; D is unresolved. Here the CDR3 reads CASSFRDLNTEAFF. The DNA of the CDR3 is TGCGCCAGCAGCTTTAGAGACTTAAACACTGAAGCTTTCTTT.